This is a list of T cell receptor beta chains from one sample in a study of CD8+ T cells in alopecia areata. The method was immunoSEQ multiplex PCR; TCRdb's version includes in-frame clones alone and lacks a portion of them. Of under 110,000 clones listed, roughly three fifths were seen once; the top ten hold roughly 17%. This specimen was CD8+ T cells sorted from blood, taken between weeks 55 and 65, from a patient treated with tofacitinib. These receptors all stem from a human donor with alopecia areata. The CDR3 runs from the conserved cysteine through the conserved F or W. Fields, in order: J gene, V gene, clone size, D gene, CDR3 protein, CDR3 DNA. The D gene is left open where the match is weak. The size entry is marked missing in some rows and otherwise reads once, few, many or a size class.

TRBJ2-5	TRBV29-1	NA	NA	CSVEVETQYF	TGCAGCGTTGAAGTCGAGACCCAGTACTTC
TRBJ2-1	TRBV9	NA	TRBD2	CASSVSGVSYNEQFF	TGTGCCAGCAGCGTCAGCGGGGTATCCTACAATGAGCAGTTCTTC
TRBJ1-2	TRBV29-1	NA	NA	CSVEDQSKGNYGYTF	TGCAGCGTTGAAGATCAGAGTAAAGGGAACTATGGCTACACCTTC
TRBJ1-2	TRBV13	NA	TRBD1	CASSSNPGQGGNYGYTF	TGTGCCAGCAGCTCCAACCCCGGACAGGGCGGTAATTATGGCTACACCTTC
TRBJ2-7	TRBV27	NA	NA	CASSLGITYEQYF	TGTGCCAGCAGTTTAGGCATCACCTACGAGCAGTACTTC
TRBJ1-1	TRBV9	NA	NA	CASSPRRGWDWKNTEAFF	TGTGCCAGCAGCCCCCGGAGAGGGTGGGACTGGAAGAACACTGAAGCTTTCTTT
TRBJ2-5	TRBV5-6	NA	TRBD2	CASTIGGSETQYF	TGTGCCAGCACCATCGGGGGGTCCGAGACCCAGTACTTC
TRBJ2-3	TRBV2	NA	TRBD2	CASPTSGTTDTQYF	TGTGCCAGCCCGACTAGCGGAACCACAGATACGCAGTATTTT
TRBJ2-1	TRBV9	NA	NA	CASSGGQSSYNEQFF	TGTGCCAGCAGCGGAGGACAGAGCTCCTACAATGAGCAGTTCTTC
TRBJ1-1	TRBV27	NA	NA	CASIAGGNTEAFF	TGTGCCAGCATCGCGGGAGGGAACACTGAAGCTTTCTTT
TRBJ2-7	TRBV2	NA	NA	CASGRGGAYEQYF	TGTGCCAGCGGACGGGGCGGTGCCTACGAGCAGTACTTC
TRBJ2-1	TRBV10-3	NA	NA	CAISRLVMYNEQFF	TGTGCCATCAGTAGACTAGTGATGTACAATGAGCAGTTCTTC
TRBJ2-5	TRBV7-7	NA	NA	CASSGGETQYF	TGTGCCAGCAGCGGGGGGGAGACCCAGTACTTC
TRBJ1-2	TRBV10-3	NA	TRBD1	CAISNSGQGNYGYTF	TGTGCCATCAGCAATTCAGGACAGGGTAACTATGGCTACACCTTC
TRBJ2-3	TRBV7-8	NA	NA	CASTPDVGRGTDTQYF	TGTGCCAGCACCCCCGACGTGGGCAGGGGCACAGATACGCAGTATTTT
TRBJ2-2	TRBV4-1	few	NA	CASSHLNTGELFF	TGCGCCAGCAGCCATTTGAACACCGGGGAGCTGTTTTTT
TRBJ1-1	TRBV2	NA	NA	CASSTSNTEAFF	TGTGCCAGCAGCACCAGTAACACTGAAGCTTTCTTT
TRBJ2-3	TRBV27	NA	NA	CASMGPRRDTQYF	TGTGCCAGCATGGGACCAAGGCGCGATACGCAGTATTTT
TRBJ1-1	TRBV19	NA	NA	CASSIFQNTEAFF	TGTGCCAGTAGTATCTTTCAGAACACTGAAGCTTTCTTT
TRBJ2-6	TRBV25-1	NA	NA	CASSEPSRDFSGANVLTF	TGTGCCAGCAGTGAGCCCTCCCGGGATTTCTCTGGGGCCAACGTCCTGACTTTC
TRBJ2-1	TRBV5-1	NA	TRBD1	CASGRGQGGYNEQFF	TGCGCCAGCGGCCGAGGACAGGGCGGGTACAATGAGCAGTTCTTC
TRBJ2-1	TRBV4-1	NA	TRBD1	CASSTGTGAYNEQFF	TGCGCCAGCAGCACCGGGACAGGGGCCTACAATGAGCAGTTCTTC
TRBJ2-1	TRBV27	NA	TRBD1	CASSQLRGYGNEQFF	TGTGCCAGCAGTCAACTCAGGGGGTATGGGAATGAGCAGTTCTTC
TRBJ2-5	TRBV15	NA	TRBD1	CATSRDPSGGTETQYF	TGTGCCACCAGCAGAGATCCTTCAGGGGGTACAGAGACCCAGTACTTC
TRBJ1-1	TRBV5-6	few	NA	CASSLAGDTEAFF	TGTGCCAGCAGCTTGGCGGGGGATACTGAAGCTTTCTTT
TRBJ2-1	TRBV19	NA	NA	CASSLASSYNEQFF	TGTGCCAGTAGTTTGGCGAGCTCCTACAATGAGCAGTTCTTC